This T cell receptor (beta chain) was captured in a study of OX40 agonist ivuxolimab in advanced cancers. About the research overall: Patients were dosed intravenously with ivuxolimab at 0.01 to 10 mg/kg every 2 weeks. Whole-study findings and limits: Relative to CD4+, CD8+ T cells held more expanded clones on average.

Method: immunoSEQ multiplex PCR; TCRdb's copy keeps in-frame clones and lacks some. In the table there are about 110,000 clones, approximately 89% of which are singletons. This clone was detected only once. The antigen is unknown. The CDR3 has 17 amino acids. The J segment lost 3 bases and the V segment lost 1 base, leaving 6 bases of the junction unmatched. Germline CDR1 SGHTS, CDR2 YDEGEE. At baseline, cycle 4 day 1, and cycle 7 day 1, blood was sampled. The V gene is TRBV5-8, the J gene TRBJ1-5, with TRBD1 matching 11 bases. This clonotype was obtained from an adult with an advanced solid tumor such as melanoma, head and neck, liver or kidney cancer. The input for sequencing was CD4+ or CD8+ T cells sorted from blood, taken in a trial of the OX40 agonist ivuxolimab. The CDR3 DNA is TGTGCCAGCAGCTTGTTTGGGACAGGGGGATACAATCAGCCCCAGCATTTT. Protein product: CASSLFGTGGYNQPQHF.